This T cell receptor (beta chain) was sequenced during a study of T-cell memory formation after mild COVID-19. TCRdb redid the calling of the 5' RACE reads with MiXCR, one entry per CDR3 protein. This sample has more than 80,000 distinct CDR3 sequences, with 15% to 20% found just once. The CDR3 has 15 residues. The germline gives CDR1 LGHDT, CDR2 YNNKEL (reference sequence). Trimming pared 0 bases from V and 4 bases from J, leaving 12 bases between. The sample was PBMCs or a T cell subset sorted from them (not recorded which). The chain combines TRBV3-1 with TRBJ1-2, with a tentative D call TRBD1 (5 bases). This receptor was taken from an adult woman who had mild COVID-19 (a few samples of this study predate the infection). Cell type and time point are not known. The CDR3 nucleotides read TGTGCCAGCAGCCAAGATGGGCTTGACAGCTATGGCTACACCTTC. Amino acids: CASSQDGLDSYGYTF.